This passage covers 21 T cell receptor beta chains from one sample sequenced in a study of CD8+CD57+ T cells in acquired aplastic anemia. The patients chosen for sequencing had shown expansion of CD8+CD57+ cells (detected by flow cytometry). The template for TCR beta VDJ and CDR3 sequence profiling was genomic DNA. TCRdb ran MiXCR on the reads and lists one entry per CDR3 protein. The profile shows approximately 470,000 distinct CDR3 sequences, 25% to 40% of them singletons. Sequencing was done on a sample of sorted CD4+, CD8+, or CD8+CD57+ T cells (not recorded which) from PBMCs. The source is a human donor with aplastic anemia.

This clonotype was observed a few times. The chain carries TRBV9 and TRBJ1-4; TRBD1 might be the D (6 bases). The germline V and J ends were trimmed by 4 bases and 8 bases, with 18 bases remaining between them. This CDR3 comprises 15 residues. Germline V gene lookup returns CDR1 SGDLS and CDR2 YYNGEE. The CDR3 reads CASSPRTGSEEKLFF. In DNA, the CDR3 is TGTGCCAGCAGCCCACGAACAGGGAGCGAAGAAAAACTGTTTTTT.

This clonotype was seen a few times. The chain recombines TRBV10-1 with TRBJ1-1; TRBD1 might be the D (5 bases). V was pared by 4 bases and J by 1 base, with 25 bases between. Germline CDR1 and CDR2: WNHNN and SYGVQD (reference sequence). This CDR3 comprises 19 residues. CDR3 sequence (DNA): TGCGCCAGCAGTGCGGGACCGAGGGTGAAGTGGGTACCGAACACTGAAGCTTTCTTT. Encoded protein: CASSAGPRVKWVPNTEAFF.

This clonotype was seen only once. A much larger clone lies a single base off, so this may be a read error. For the CDR3, the DNA is TGTGTCAGCAGCCCTCGAAGGGCGAACATTCAGTACTTC. It encodes CVSSPRRANIQYF. The V and J genes are TRBV7-6 and TRBJ2-4; D not certain. The CDR3 consists of 13 residues. Germline V gene sequence: CDR1 SGHVS, CDR2 FNYEAQ.

The chain joins TRBV6-1 to TRBJ1-5; the match to TRBD1 covers 9 bases. The length of the CDR3 is 14 residues. Germline CDR1 MNHNS, CDR2 SASEGT. The ends lost 6 bases at V and 6 bases at J; junction bases unmatched: 6. The CDR3 is CASRLDRGCQPQHF. The CDR3 nucleotides are TGTGCCAGCAGACTGGACAGGGGTTGTCAGCCCCAGCATTTT.

This clonotype was observed many times. This chain links TRBV29-1 with TRBJ2-7; D not certain. The CDR3 contains 12 residues. Looked up from germline, CDR1 is SQVTM and CDR2 is ANQGSEA. The V gene lost 2 bases and the J gene lost 7 bases, with 12 bases spanning the gap. Here the CDR3 DNA reads TGCAGCGTTGAAAACTATCTAGGGGAGCAGTACTTC. This gives the protein CSVENYLGEQYF.

The chain combines TRBV24-1 with TRBJ2-1; perhaps TRBD2 as D (5 bases). The V and J ends lost 1 base and 5 bases respectively, with 14 bases between them. The CDR3 totals 16 residues. CDR1 is KGHDR, CDR2 SFDVKD, per germline. The CDR3 DNA is TGTGCCACCAGTGATTTTCTGCGGCTAGCCGACAATGAGCAGTTCTTC. Translation: CATSDFLRLADNEQFF.

V usage is TRBV7-9 and J usage is TRBJ2-7; 7 bases agree with TRBD2. The trim removed 8 bases at V and 5 bases at J, leaving 12 bases unmatched. Germline V gene data show CDR1 as SEHNR and CDR2 as FQNEAQ (reference sequence). This CDR3 comprises 14 residues. CDR3 in DNA: TGTGCCAGCGCTATGGGGGGGGGACCCCACGAGCAGTACTTC. The encoded protein is CASAMGGGPHEQYF.

The genes are TRBV25-1 and TRBJ1-1; 9 bases align to TRBD1. V lost 6 bases to trimming and J lost 0 bases; unmatched junction nucleotides: 5. Per germline, CDR1 MGHDK and CDR2 SYGVNS. CDR3 length equals 15 residues. The CDR3 here is CASRERDRVNTEAFF. The CDR3 DNA reads TGTGCCAGCAGAGAACGGGACAGGGTGAACACTGAAGCTTTCTTT. The whole variable domain, filled in from reference TRBV25-1 and TRBJ1-1, reads EADIYQTPRYLVIGTGKKITLECSQTMGHDKMYWYQQDPGMELHLIHYSYGVNSTEKGDLSSESTVSRIRTEHFPLTLESARPSHTSQYLCASRERDRVNTEAFFGQGTRLTVV.

In regard to this clonotype: Being one base from a much bigger clone, this may be a read error. The genes are TRBV20-1 and TRBJ1-1; D possibly corresponds to TRBD1 (6 bases). CDR1 DFQATT and CDR2 SNEGSKA come from the germline V gene (reference sequence). The CDR3 has 12 amino acids. In nucleotides, the CDR3 is TGCAGTGCTAACTTTCAGGGGACTGAAGCTTCCTTT. It translates to CSANFQGTEASF.

In its sample, this clonotype was seen many times. This sequence joins TRBV2 and TRBJ2-3, with D possibly matching TRBD2 (5 bases). The V gene's germline CDR1 is SNHLY and CDR2 FYNNEI. The ends were cut back, 4 bases at V and 4 bases at J, with 12 bases in the middle. The CDR3 loop spans 14 amino acids. CDR3: CASSGGSPPDTQYF. CDR3 DNA sequence: TGTGCCAGCAGTGGTGGGAGTCCCCCAGATACGCAGTATTTT.

A word on this clonotype: A read error may be the cause here, since a much bigger clone is one base away. The chain has TRBV2 and TRBJ2-1; D is possibly TRBD2 (6 bases). The CDR3 sequence is 13 residues long. Germline assignment: CDR1 SNHLY and CDR2 FYNNEI. In nucleotides, the CDR3 is TGTGCCAGCGGTGAAGTCGGGGGAAATGAGCAGTTCTTC. It yields the protein CASGEVGGNEQFF.

The sample holds a few counts of this clonotype. This chain joins TRBV7-3 and TRBJ2-3, with 10 bases lining up with TRBD2. Germline lookup yields CDR1 SGHTA and CDR2 FQGTGA. V dropped 0 bases and J dropped 1; count of bases not matched to a gene: 4. This CDR3 has 17 amino acids. The DNA of the CDR3 is TGTGCCAGCAGCTTAACGTCTCTAGCGGGAGGCACAGATACGCAGTATTTT. Its translation: CASSLTSLAGGTDTQYF.

This clonotype was detected many times. The chain carries TRBV9 and TRBJ1-6, with a possible D match to TRBD1 (6 bases). The CDR3 contains 15 residues. Trimming pared 3 bases from V and 1 base from J, leaving 8 bases between. CDR1 and CDR2 (germline): SGDLS, YYNGEE. CDR3 DNA: TGTGCCAGCAGCGGGCAGGGGTCCTATAATTCACCCCTCCACTTT. The encoded protein is CASSGQGSYNSPLHF.

The chain employs TRBV20-1 and TRBJ2-3; 10 bases fit TRBD2. After removal of 5 bases from V and 2 bases from J, the junction contained 4 bases not matched to a gene. The CDR3 has 14 residues. Germline CDR1 and CDR2: DFQATT and SNEGSKA (reference sequence). The CDR3 loop is CSAWTSGSTDTQYF. For the CDR3, the DNA is TGCAGTGCTTGGACTAGCGGCTCCACAGATACGCAGTATTTT.

Notes on this clonotype: The junction departs from germline at one end; a sequencing error may be responsible. The chain recombines TRBV7-7 with TRBJ2-2, with D maybe TRBD1 (6 bases). Germline CDR1 SSHAT, CDR2 FNYEAQ (reference sequence). The CDR3 covers 18 residues. The CDR3 DNA follows: TGTGCTAGCAGCCCCCCGGACAGCGATCGACCGAACACCGGGGAGCTGTTTTTT. Amino acid sequence: CASSPPDSDRPNTGELFF.

For the CDR3, the DNA is TGTGCCAGCAGTAACATGGACAGGGGTGTATCAGAGACCCAGTACTTC. This gives the protein CASSNMDRGVSETQYF. J is TRBJ2-5 and V is TRBV12-3 or TRBV12-4; TRBD1 matches 9 bases. The V and J ends lost 5 bases and 4 bases, in that order; junction bases with no gene match: 11. There are 16 residues in the CDR3.

This clonotype was found a few times. The CDR3 sequence is CSARGSGQDNNQPQHF. In DNA, the CDR3 is TGCAGTGCTAGGGGGAGCGGACAGGATAACAATCAGCCCCAGCATTTT. The rearrangement uses TRBV20-1 and TRBJ1-5; TRBD1 matches at 7 bases. Germline assignment: CDR1 DFQATT and CDR2 SNEGSKA (reference sequence). The CDR3 runs to 16 residues. V trimming: 3 bases; J trimming: 3 bases; junction bases outside the gene matches: 11.

The chain joins TRBV5-1 to TRBJ2-7; 9 nucleotides match TRBD2. The CDR3 is made up of 18 amino acids. V lost 0 bases, J lost 0 bases, and 10 bases stayed unmatched. CDR1 is SGHRS, CDR2 YFSETQ, per germline. The CDR3 DNA follows: TGCGCCAGCAGCTTGGCCGGAGCGGGAGGTATCCTCTCCTACGAGCAGTACTTC. Protein sequence: CASSLAGAGGILSYEQYF.

This clonotype occurred many times. This may come from a read error, since a much larger clone is one base off. V and J are TRBV15 and TRBJ1-1, with 9 bases lining up with TRBD1. Germline CDR1 reads LNHNV; CDR2 reads YYDKDF (reference sequence). The CDR3 covers 15 residues. Here the CDR3 DNA reads TGTGCCACCAGCAGAGGGGACAGGGACAACACTGAAGCTTCCTTT. Encoded protein: CATSRGDRDNTEASF. Using reference TRBV15 and TRBJ1-1 for the parts outside the CDR3, the full variable domain is DAMVIQNPRYQVTQFGKPVTLSCSQTLNHNVMYWYQQKSSQAPKLLFHYYDKDFNNEADTPDNFQSRRPNTSFCFLDIRSPGLGDTAMYLCATSRGDRDNTEASFGQGTRLTVV.

In its sample, this clonotype was seen many times. Sequence at one end of the junction differs from germline and may be a read error. The genes are TRBV3-1 and TRBJ2-7; no clear D. CDR3 length equals 12 residues. The germline CDR1 and CDR2 sequences are LGHDT and YNNKEL (reference sequence). The CDR3 region is CASSQAGYEQYF. In DNA, the CDR3 is TGCGCCAGCAGCCAAGCTGGTTACGAGCAGTACTTC.

The gene calls are TRBV11-3 and TRBJ2-4; perhaps TRBD2 as D (7 bases). Germline CDR1 is SGHNT and CDR2 is YENEEA. CDR3 length: 14 amino acids. V was cut by 5 bases and J by 3 bases, with 11 bases left in between. The CDR3 DNA reads TGTGCCAGCAGCAGGGGGGAGGGCAAAAACATTCAGTACTTC. Its protein product is CASSRGEGKNIQYF.